This T cell receptor (beta chain) was retrieved from a study of shared clonotypes between healthy human individuals. Study-level results: What rarefaction showed was incomplete sorted-subset sequencing despite large depth.

Some clones are missing from TCRdb's copy, which holds only in-frame ones; the method was immunoSEQ multiplex PCR. The sample has about 680,000 clones; about 90% are singletons. It was CD45RO-negative cells, positively selected for CCR7, that made up naive CD8 cells, with terminally differentiated effector memory CD45RA+ cells excluded. The CDR3 has 15 residues. V lost 3 bases, J lost 6 bases, and 6 bases stayed unmatched. Germline CDR1 reads MDHEN; CDR2 reads SYDVKM. About this clone itself: Its cognate antigen is unknown.

This receptor was taken from a man aged 25-40 years in good health. The sample comprised naive CD8+ T cells sorted from blood. The rearrangement uses TRBV28 and TRBJ1-5, with 9 positions matching TRBD1. Written as DNA, the CDR3 is TGTGCCAGCAGTTTTTCGGACAGGGGCGGTCAGCCCCAGCATTTT. Its translation is CASSFSDRGGQPQHF. Based on the CDR3 plus reference TRBV28 and TRBJ1-5, the full variable domain is DVKVTQSSRYLVKRTGEKVFLECVQDMDHENMFWYRQDPGLGLRLIYFSYDVKMKEKGDIPEGYSVSREKKERFSLILESASTNQTSMYLCASSFSDRGGQPQHFGDGTRLSIL.